Shown below are 29 T cell receptor beta chains from a single sample sequenced in a study of blood T cell repertoires in COVID-19 (dated by TCRdb to about 2020). Library preparation employed the immunoSEQ multiplex PCR assay. This immuneACCESS table, as held by TCRdb, lists in-frame sequences with V and J called but not all clones. Of the missing ones, under half trace to an unresolved V gene in checked studies; the others have no known cause. The sample table records 90,000 to 100,000 clones; roughly 90% of these occur just once. Clones ranked in the top ten supply 2.5% to 3% of the sample. The material sequenced was peripheral blood. The source is a man aged 50-60 years with COVID-19, enrolled during active disease.

J is TRBJ1-5 and V is TRBV12-3 or TRBV12-4; 7 bases match TRBD1. This CDR3 has 13 amino acids. Losses at the gene ends were 4 bases for V and 6 bases for J; bases not matched to a gene: 3. DNA of the CDR3: TGTGCCAGCAGTTCCCGACAGGGTCAGCCCCAGCATTTT. Protein: CASSSRQGQPQHF.

J is TRBJ2-2 and V is TRBV12-3 or TRBV12-4, with D maybe TRBD1 (6 bases). Trimming shortened V by 4 bases and J by 7 bases, and 7 bases separated the two germline ends. The CDR3 has 12 residues. The CDR3 region has the DNA TGTGCCAGCAGTTACAGGGTCGGGGAGCTGTTTTTT. As protein: CASSYRVGELFF.

V gene TRBV15 combines with J gene TRBJ2-2, with D tentatively TRBD2 (6 bases). Trimming pared 8 bases from V and 6 bases from J, leaving 13 bases between. CDR1 is LNHNV and CDR2 is YYDKDF in the germline V gene (reference sequence). This CDR3 region has 13 residues. The CDR3 nucleotides are TGTGCCACCGATGGGGAGGATGCCGGGGAGCTGTTTTTT. Its protein is CATDGEDAGELFF. The variable domain in full, with the rest retrieved from reference TRBV15 and TRBJ2-2, is DAMVIQNPRYQVTQFGKPVTLSCSQTLNHNVMYWYQQKSSQAPKLLFHYYDKDFNNEADTPDNFQSRRPNTSFCFLDIRSPGLGDTAMYLCATDGEDAGELFFGEGSRLTVL.

This clone was seen once. The V and J genes are TRBV19 and TRBJ2-7, with TRBD2 matching over 7 bases. Germline-derived CDR1 and CDR2 are LNHDA and SQIVND (reference sequence). The CDR3 has 12 amino acids. Trimming took 6 bases from V and 3 from J; bases not matched to a gene: 2. DNA of the CDR3: TGTGCCAGTAGCGGGGGGAGCTACGAGCAGTACTTC. Its translation: CASSGGSYEQYF.

The V gene is TRBV28, the J gene TRBJ2-2; the match to TRBD2 covers 8 bases. Germline V CDR1 and CDR2: MDHEN, SYDVKM. This CDR3 contains 16 residues. V gave up 6 bases and J gave up 1 base; unmatched junction bases: 7. CDR3 DNA: TGTGCCAGCAGAACCACGGGGGGGGAGAACACCGGGGAGCTGTTTTTT. Protein: CASRTTGGENTGELFF.

Judged by abundance, this clone is medium-sized. This chain connects TRBV7-8 to TRBJ1-1; the D is unclear. The germline V gene encodes CDR1 SGHVS and CDR2 FQNEAQ. The CDR3 covers 11 residues. Trimming took 5 bases from V and 8 from J, leaving 9 bases between them. CDR3 bases: TGTGCCAGCAGCCCCACTAAGGAAGCTTTCTTT. The encoded protein is CASSPTKEAFF.

The V call is TRBV6-6, the J call TRBJ1-5; D not certain. Trimming pared 1 base from V and 1 base from J, leaving 11 bases between. The CDR3 length is 16 residues. Germline assignment: CDR1 MNHNY and CDR2 SVGAGI (reference sequence). CDR3 sequence reads: CASSYLTSGSNQPQHF. CDR3 sequence (DNA): TGTGCCAGCAGTTACTTGACCTCGGGGAGCAATCAGCCCCAGCATTTT.

This chain links TRBV9 with TRBJ2-7, with 7 bases aligning to TRBD1. The CDR3 covers 16 residues. Trimming took 1 base from V and 2 from J; bases not matched to a gene: 9. Germline CDR1 and CDR2: SGDLS and YYNGEE. CDR3 nucleotide sequence: TGTGCCAGCAGCGTATCACCCGGGACAGACACCTACGAGCAGTACTTC. Protein: CASSVSPGTDTYEQYF.

With regard to this clone: The germline gene is not matched at one end of the junction; a read error may be the cause. J is TRBJ2-1 and V is TRBV4-2, with TRBD2 identical over 8 bases. This CDR3 has 14 amino acids. The V gene's germline CDR1 is LGHNA and CDR2 YNFKEQ. CDR3 in amino acids: CASSQDEETSVLVF. In nucleotides, the CDR3 is TGTGCCAGCAGCCAAGATGAGGAGACTAGCGTTTTAGTCTTC.

This rearrangement joins TRBV5-6 to TRBJ2-7, with a possible D match to TRBD2 (6 bases). Trimming took 1 base from V and 0 from J, leaving 8 bases between them. CDR1 is SGHDT and CDR2 is YYEEEE in the germline V gene. The CDR3 sequence is 14 residues long. CDR3 nucleotides: TGTGCCAGCAGCTTGTTGCGGGACTCCTACGAGCAGTACTTC. It encodes CASSLLRDSYEQYF.

The chain employs TRBV23-1 and TRBJ2-5; no clear D gene. TRBV23-1 is marked as an open reading frame, function uncertain. The CDR3 has 12 residues. Trimming left V 6 bases short and J 0 bases short, with 5 bases between. CDR3 bases: TGCGCCAGCAGGCCAGACCAAGAGACCCAGTACTTC. Its protein is CASRPDQETQYF.

The chain employs TRBV5-1 and TRBJ2-1; 10 nucleotides align to TRBD2. V dropped 0 bases and J dropped 5; count of bases not matched to a gene: 2. The CDR3 loop spans 15 amino acids. Looked up from germline, CDR1 is SGHRS and CDR2 is YFSETQ. The CDR3 is CASSLGAGGHNEQFF. CDR3 bases: TGCGCCAGCAGCTTGGGAGCGGGGGGGCACAATGAGCAGTTCTTC.

The rearrangement uses TRBV5-5 and TRBJ2-2; TRBD1 matches 7 bases. V shed 7 bases and J 0 bases; nucleotides not matched to a gene: 6. The CDR3 sequence is 15 residues long. Germline values: CDR1 SGHKS, CDR2 YYEKEE (reference sequence). The CDR3 nucleotides are TGTGCCAGCCTGCCCGGGACAGCGAACACCGGGGAGCTGTTTTTT. Translation: CASLPGTANTGELFF.

V is TRBV10-2 and J is TRBJ1-6; a possible D gene is TRBD1 (6 bases). Germline V gene data show CDR1 as WSHSY and CDR2 as SAAADI. V was shortened by 7 bases and J by 8 bases, with 12 bases between the two germline ends. The CDR3 is 13 residues long. The CDR3 protein is CASMDSTDSPLHF. The CDR3 coding sequence is TGCGCCAGCATGGACAGCACGGATTCACCCCTCCACTTT.

This chain joins TRBV24-1 and TRBJ2-3; D gene uncertain. CDR1 is KGHDR and CDR2 is SFDVKD in the germline V gene. The V gene lost 7 bases and the J gene lost 2 bases, with 6 bases spanning the gap. This CDR3 region has 12 residues. CDR3 sequence reads: CATSTATDTQYF. The CDR3 DNA is TGTGCCACCAGCACAGCCACAGATACGCAGTATTTT.

Of note for this clone: An end of the junction differs from the germline gene, which may be a read error. The rearrangement links TRBV19 to TRBJ2-7; maybe TRBD1 (5 bases). The CDR3 has 13 residues. Germline lookup yields CDR1 LNHDA and CDR2 SQIVND (reference sequence). CDR3 nucleotides: TGTGCAACCCAAAAAGGGGCGAACTACGCGCAGTACTTC. It translates to CATQKGANYAQYF.

The chain combines TRBV5-5 with TRBJ2-3; D may be TRBD2 (6 bases). Germline lookup yields CDR1 SGHKS and CDR2 YYEKEE (reference sequence). V gave up 2 bases and J gave up 2 bases, with 12 bases separating them. The CDR3 spans 15 residues. The CDR3 DNA reads TGTGCCAGCAGCTTCGGGAGTAGCGACACAGATACGCAGTATTTT. Amino acids: CASSFGSSDTDTQYF.

V usage is TRBV14 and J usage is TRBJ2-2; 8 positions agree with TRBD1. The CDR3 extends over 16 amino acids. V dropped 6 bases and J dropped 0; count of bases not matched to a gene: 6. From germline, CDR1 is SGHDN and CDR2 FVKESK. CDR3 sequence: CASSDPGQANTGELFF. In nucleotides, the CDR3 is TGTGCCAGCAGTGATCCGGGACAGGCGAACACCGGGGAGCTGTTTTTT.

The gene calls are TRBV5-4 and TRBJ1-4, with TRBD1 identical over 7 bases. The junction had 5 bases not matched to a gene; V was cut back by 4 bases and J by 2 bases. Germline V gene data show CDR1 as SGHNT and CDR2 as YYREEE (reference sequence). This CDR3 has 15 residues. DNA for the CDR3: TGTGCCAGCAGCCTCTCACAGGGGACTAATGAAAAACTGTTTTTT. Protein: CASSLSQGTNEKLFF.

The chain carries TRBV6-2 or TRBV6-3 and TRBJ2-5; 10 bases map to TRBD2. Germline CDR1 and CDR2: MNHEY and SVGEGT. The CDR3 runs 18 residues. J was trimmed by 1 base and V by 6 bases; bases with no gene match: 14. CDR3 residues: CASSRGGSGGTFQETQYF. The CDR3 region has the DNA TGTGCCAGCAGCCGCGGGGGTAGCGGGGGGACTTTCCAAGAGACCCAGTACTTC.

The V and J genes are TRBV19 and TRBJ1-5; 8 bases map to TRBD1. Germline loops: CDR1 LNHDA, CDR2 SQIVND (reference sequence). V lost 0 bases to trimming and J lost 3 bases; unmatched junction nucleotides: 4. The CDR3 sequence is 16 residues long. The CDR3 nucleotides are TGTGCCAGTAGTATAGATTTGCAGGGGGCCAATCAGCCCCAGCATTTT. Translating gives CASSIDLQGANQPQHF.

The V gene is TRBV4-1, the J gene TRBJ1-5, with unresolved D. The germline gives CDR1 MGHRA, CDR2 YSYEKL. With 0 bases removed from V and 4 bases from J, the gap between germline ends came to 13 bases. The CDR3 is 16 amino acids. The CDR3 DNA is TGCGCCAGCAGCCAAGAGATCTCACGGGGAAATCAGCCCCAGCATTTT. This encodes CASSQEISRGNQPQHF.

This clone has a single count. The chain couples TRBV5-6 to TRBJ2-7; D is ambiguous. The CDR3 is 12 residues long. The ends were cut back, 5 bases at V and 6 bases at J, with 12 bases in the middle. Germline V gives CDR1 SGHDT, CDR2 YYEEEE. CDR3 DNA sequence: TGTGCCAGCAGGTTTCCGGCGGCCGAGCAGTACTTC. It codes for CASRFPAAEQYF.

J is TRBJ1-5 and V is TRBV28, with 9 bases fitting TRBD1. The CDR3 extends over 19 amino acids. Germline CDR1 is MDHEN and CDR2 is SYDVKM. The V gene end was trimmed by 2 bases and the J gene end by 0 bases; junction bases not matched to a gene: 11. The DNA of the CDR3 is TGTGCCAGCAGTTTACCCGGAGGGGGACAGGGCGATAGCAATCAGCCCCAGCATTTT. This codes for CASSLPGGGQGDSNQPQHF.

This clone was counted a single time. In DNA form, the CDR3 reads TGTGCCAGCTCACCTCTAGCGGGGGCGCAAGAGACCCAGTACTTC. This codes for CASSPLAGAQETQYF. V is TRBV18 and J is TRBJ2-5, with TRBD2 matching over 10 bases. J lost 2 bases, V lost 3 bases, and 3 bases had no gene match. The CDR3 runs 15 residues. CDR1 and CDR2 (germline): KGHSH, LQKENI.

The gene calls are TRBV2 and TRBJ2-1, with 12 positions matching TRBD2. The CDR3 runs to 13 residues. Germline V gene data show CDR1 as SNHLY and CDR2 as FYNNEI. Losses at the gene ends were 7 bases for V and 9 bases for J; bases not matched to a gene: 4. Here the CDR3 reads CASNLAGGLEQFF. CDR3 DNA sequence: TGTGCCAGCAATCTAGCGGGGGGGCTTGAGCAGTTCTTC. Full variable domain (outside the CDR3, taken from reference TRBV2 and TRBJ2-1): EPEVTQTPSHQVTQMGQEVILRCVPISNHLYFYWYRQILGQKVEFLVSFYNNEISEKSEIFDDQFSVERPDGSNFTLKIRSTKLEDSAMYFCASNLAGGLEQFFGPGTRLTVL.

This chain links TRBV11-2 with TRBJ2-5, with 9 bases lining up with TRBD2. The germline V gene has CDR1 SGHAT and CDR2 FQNNGV. CDR3 length equals 19 residues. Trimming took 2 bases from V and 1 from J; bases not matched to a gene: 14. The CDR3 DNA sequence: TGTGCCAGCAGCTTACGGTGGCGCAGCGGGGGGTCACCCCAAGAGACCCAGTACTTC. Protein sequence: CASSLRWRSGGSPQETQYF. The variable domain in full, completed from reference TRBV11-2 and TRBJ2-5, reads EAGVAQSPRYKIIEKRQSVAFWCNPISGHATLYWYQQILGQGPKLLIQFQNNGVVDDSQLPKDRFSAERLKGVDSTLKIQPAKLEDSAVYLCASSLRWRSGGSPQETQYFGPGTRLLVL.

This chain connects TRBV6-2 or TRBV6-3 to TRBJ1-5, with no clear D. The V and J ends lost 2 bases and 0 bases respectively, with 14 bases between them. The CDR3 sequence is 17 residues long. The germline V gene encodes CDR1 MNHEY and CDR2 SVGEGT. The CDR3 sequence is CASSYNPQFYSNQPQHF. The CDR3 coding sequence is TGTGCCAGCAGTTACAACCCCCAATTCTATAGCAATCAGCCCCAGCATTTT.

The rearrangement joins TRBV12-3 or TRBV12-4 to TRBJ1-5, with D unclear. Trimming removed 6 bases from V and 6 bases from J, with 9 bases in between. CDR3 length: 12 amino acids. The CDR3 nucleotides read TGTGCCAGCAGCGAGGCCCTTCAGCCCCAGCATTTT. This codes for CASSEALQPQHF.